The 16 T cell receptor beta chains listed next were all sequenced from one sample in a study of T cells in narcolepsy. This table comes from immunoSEQ multiplex PCR, and its TCRdb copy is limited to in-frame clones, with some not included. Seen here are tens of thousands of clones, approximately 82% observed once, and the top ten hold about 0.94%. Sequencing was done on a sample of CD45RA- memory CD4+ T cells from PBMCs. The origin of the receptors is a human donor with narcolepsy.

On this clone itself: This sequence may be a read error, since a much larger clone differs from it by one base. The chain employs TRBV6-1 and TRBJ1-2, with 7 positions matching TRBD1. The CDR3 loop spans 12 amino acids. V lost 8 bases, J lost 2 bases, and 2 bases stayed unmatched. In germline, CDR1 is MNHNS, CDR2 SASEGT. CDR3 in amino acids: CASLRGNYGYTF. DNA of the CDR3: TGTGCCAGCCTCAGGGGGAACTATGGCTACACCTTC.

This clone appeared once. This chain links TRBV15 with TRBJ2-1; D is unresolved. The CDR3 length is 15 residues. Germline lookup yields CDR1 LNHNV and CDR2 YYDKDF (reference sequence). V dropped 1 base and J dropped 4 bases, with 11 bases sitting between them. The CDR3 sequence is CATSRGGGYYNEQFF. The CDR3 DNA sequence: TGTGCCACCAGCAGAGGAGGCGGCTATTACAATGAGCAGTTCTTC.

This chain uses TRBV5-1 with TRBJ2-3, with 10 bases fitting TRBD1. V shed 4 bases and J 5 bases; nucleotides not matched to a gene: 10. This CDR3 comprises 16 residues. Germline-derived CDR1 and CDR2 are SGHRS and YFSETQ. The CDR3 reads CASSPDRDRGQDTQYF. The CDR3 DNA follows: TGCGCCAGCAGCCCCGACCGGGACAGGGGCCAAGATACGCAGTATTTT.

This clone was observed a few times. The CDR3 is CASSIGGGATEAFF. In DNA, the CDR3 is TGTGCCAGTAGTATAGGAGGGGGGGCTACTGAAGCTTTCTTT. This chain uses TRBV19 with TRBJ1-1; D is possibly TRBD1 (6 bases). Germline V lookup: CDR1 LNHDA, CDR2 SQIVND (reference sequence). CDR3 length: 14 residues. The V end was cut by 1 base, the J end by 5 bases, with 11 bases between.

The chain links TRBV6-1 to TRBJ1-4, with D unclear. The germline gives CDR1 MNHNS, CDR2 SASEGT. V was trimmed by 6 bases and J by 10 bases, leaving 12 bases between them. The CDR3 consists of 12 residues. In nucleotides, the CDR3 is TGTGCCAGCAGGGGAACAGTGGGAAAACTGTTTTTT. This codes for CASRGTVGKLFF.

Only a few counts were recorded for this clone. The genes are TRBV7-8 and TRBJ2-2, with D perhaps being TRBD1 or TRBD2 (6 bases each). CDR3 length equals 16 residues. Trimming removed 5 bases at V and 7 bases at J, with 20 bases between. CDR1 and CDR2 from the germline V gene are SGHVS and FQNEAQ. Here the CDR3 reads CASSGGRGPPGGELFF. The CDR3, as DNA: TGTGCCAGCAGCGGGGGGCGGGGCCCCCCGGGCGGGGAGCTGTTTTTT.

The chain has TRBV5-4 and TRBJ2-7, with 8 bases identical to TRBD1. This CDR3 is 15 amino acids long. Per the germline V gene, CDR1 is SGHNT and CDR2 is YYREEE (reference sequence). The trim removed 4 bases at V and 0 bases at J, leaving 6 bases unmatched. Written as DNA, the CDR3 is TGTGCCAGCAGCCTGCCGGGACAGGTCTCCTACGAGCAGTACTTC. Translation: CASSLPGQVSYEQYF.

The chain recombines TRBV5-1 with TRBJ2-7, with TRBD1 identical over 8 bases. J was trimmed by 3 bases and V by 0 bases; bases with no gene match: 5. From germline, CDR1 is SGHRS and CDR2 YFSETQ. The CDR3 covers 15 residues. This CDR3 reads CASSLDGQGHYEQYF. The CDR3 DNA reads TGCGCCAGCAGCTTGGATGGACAGGGACACTACGAGCAGTACTTC.

The chain employs TRBV27 and TRBJ2-6; no clear D gene. CDR1 is MNHEY, CDR2 SMNVEV, per germline (reference sequence). With 1 base removed from V and 0 bases from J, the gap between germline ends came to 7 bases. This CDR3 region has 16 residues. Here the CDR3 DNA reads TGTGCCAGCAGTTTATTTCCCGGCTCTGGGGCCAACGTCCTGACTTTC. Translating it yields CASSLFPGSGANVLTF.

This clone came up once. Here the CDR3 reads CASSTGTATYEQYF. In nucleotides, the CDR3 is TGTGCCAGCAGCACGGGGACAGCTACCTACGAGCAGTACTTC. V and J are TRBV7-9 and TRBJ2-7, with TRBD1 identical over 7 bases. Germline V lookup: CDR1 SEHNR, CDR2 FQNEAQ (reference sequence). V shed 5 bases, J shed 2 bases, and the junction held 6 bases outside the gene matches. The CDR3 extends over 14 amino acids.

CDR3 in amino acids: CASRSLSDRPSPLHF. The CDR3 DNA sequence: TGTGCCAGCAGGTCGTTATCGGACAGGCCTTCACCCCTCCACTTT. This chain connects TRBV5-4 to TRBJ1-6; TRBD1 matches 7 bases. Germline loops: CDR1 SGHNT, CDR2 YYREEE (reference sequence). CDR3 length: 15 residues. The V gene end was trimmed by 5 bases and the J gene end by 9 bases; junction bases not matched to a gene: 11.

This clone was seen a single time. This sequence joins TRBV5-5 and TRBJ2-7; 7 nucleotides agree with TRBD1. After removal of 3 bases from V and 3 bases from J, the junction contained 6 bases not matched to a gene. The V gene's germline CDR1 is SGHKS and CDR2 YYEKEE (reference sequence). The CDR3 consists of 14 residues. The CDR3 nucleotides are TGTGCCAGCAGCTCGACAGGGAACGACTACGAGCAGTACTTC. Protein sequence: CASSSTGNDYEQYF.

Points on this clone: Germline and junction disagree at one end, which may indicate a read error. The rearrangement uses TRBV7-8 and TRBJ1-6; no clear D. The CDR3 sequence is 17 residues long. Germline values: CDR1 SGHVS, CDR2 FQNEAQ. DNA for the CDR3: TGTGCCAGCAGCTTATTTGCCTCTGCTTCGGCTAATACACCCCTCCACTTT. This gives the protein CASSLFASASANTPLHF.

This clone is medium-sized by share. V is TRBV4-1 and J is TRBJ2-1, with D possibly matching TRBD1 (6 bases). Trimming removed 1 base at V and 0 bases at J, with 13 bases between. The CDR3 loop spans 17 amino acids. Looked up from germline, CDR1 is MGHRA and CDR2 is YSYEKL. CDR3 loop: CASSQASAGVSYNEQFF. The CDR3 DNA follows: TGCGCCAGCAGCCAAGCATCTGCAGGGGTCTCCTACAATGAGCAGTTCTTC.

V is TRBV7-2 and J is TRBJ2-5; no firm D call. Between the trimmed V and J ends, which lost 5 bases and 5 bases, there was a span of 18 bases. CDR3 length: 15 residues. Germline-derived CDR1 and CDR2 are SGHTA and FQGNSA. CDR3 sequence: CASSPSVVVGETQYF. Here the CDR3 DNA reads TGTGCCAGCAGCCCCTCCGTGGTAGTTGGGGAGACCCAGTACTTC.

The chain has TRBV5-4 and TRBJ1-1; the match to TRBD1 covers 9 bases. This CDR3 contains 14 residues. CDR1 is SGHNT and CDR2 is YYREEE in the germline V gene (reference sequence). This CDR3 is CGTGEGRGTTEAFF. The CDR3 nucleotides read TGTGGGACAGGGGAGGGCAGGGGGACCACTGAAGCTTTCTTT.